This is a list of T cell receptor beta chains from one sample in a study of radiotherapy plus CTLA-4 blockade in lung cancer. Clones were read by immunoSEQ multiplex PCR, and TCRdb kept only the in-frame ones, dropping some. The sample records more than 95,000 clones, more than 65% being singletons. The sequencing here drew on peripheral blood, taken from a patient treated with radiotherapy plus ipilimumab. These receptors originate from a human donor with non-small cell lung cancer who had a partial response to radiotherapy plus ipilimumab. Both conserved end residues are part of each CDR3.

CDR3 protein	V gene	J gene
CASSLGKLTVNTEAFF	TRBV5-1	TRBJ1-1
CSVVPPGQGIQETQYF	TRBV29-1	TRBJ2-5
CASSGGRREKLFF	TRBV25-1	TRBJ1-4
CASSMPGITGELFF	TRBV19	TRBJ2-2
CASSIVGGGGTNNQPQHF	TRBV19	TRBJ1-5
CASTEGLGPETQYF	TRBV6-5	TRBJ2-5
CAITPQANTEAFF	TRBV10-3	TRBJ1-1
CAWTSGRAVTGELFF	TRBV30	TRBJ2-2
CASSDGTYNEQFF	TRBV6-4	TRBJ2-1
CASSTTPSGPSTDTQYF	TRBV19	TRBJ2-3
CACRTSGRAANTGELFF	TRBV30	TRBJ2-2
CASSSSGGYTF	TRBV11-2	TRBJ1-2
CASSPSTGGVYGYTF	TRBV7-9	TRBJ1-2
CASSLRQYNEQFF	TRBV6-1	TRBJ2-1
CASSYPNEKLFF	TRBV6-6	TRBJ1-4
CASSQEGAGEQYF	TRBV4-3	TRBJ2-7
CASSVATLSSTDTQYF	TRBV9	TRBJ2-3
CAWSREDWDEQFF	TRBV30	TRBJ2-1
CASSLSRSTSYEQYF	TRBV5-1	TRBJ2-7
CASSSEATNEKLFF	TRBV7-2	TRBJ1-4
CASSPSGGSGANVLTF	TRBV4-2	TRBJ2-6
CASRGSGAANTEAFF	TRBV6-5	TRBJ1-1
CASSLSDTSYGYTF	TRBV5-4	TRBJ1-2
CASSFRKLLDRPNTEAFF	TRBV5-6	TRBJ1-1
CSVAGVLNTGELFF	TRBV29-1	TRBJ2-2
CASSYRGRDGYTF	TRBV6-5	TRBJ1-2
CASSPRGWLNTEAFF	TRBV18	TRBJ1-1
CASSLGRNNEQFF	TRBV7-8	TRBJ2-1
CASSQDRSTDTQYF	TRBV5-4	TRBJ2-3
CASSFTGVEGMGGYTF	TRBV28	TRBJ1-2
CASSWPGLAGGASTDTQYF	TRBV5-1	TRBJ2-3
CASSLRGISYEQYF	TRBV5-4	TRBJ2-7
CASSVAGWGYNEQFF	TRBV9	TRBJ2-1
CASSLGAGRPYGYTF	TRBV7-2	TRBJ1-2
CASSLTSGQGAHEQYF	TRBV18	TRBJ2-7
CASSELAGGPDTQYF	TRBV6-1	TRBJ2-3
CASSLAGDTEAFF	TRBV5-1	TRBJ1-1
CASSLDVGGYGYTF	TRBV7-2	TRBJ1-2
CASNLGPVNTEAFF	TRBV5-4	TRBJ1-1
CAISESPQSGKKFF	TRBV10-3	TRBJ2-1
CASRTGGNTEAFF	TRBV2	TRBJ1-1
CASGERQWETGELFF	TRBV11-2	TRBJ2-2
CASSPIIEVNYGYTF	TRBV18	TRBJ1-2
CASIFPGGDTQYF	TRBV28	TRBJ2-3
CASSLPGLKLNEQFF	TRBV21-1	TRBJ2-1
CASNRGGAGGELFF	TRBV28	TRBJ2-2
CASSADSEPPGNTIYF	TRBV19	TRBJ1-3
CASSTETGGWSETQYF	TRBV5-1	TRBJ2-5
CASSQEAQEGTQYF	TRBV4-3	TRBJ2-5
CASSFGPEQYF	TRBV28	TRBJ2-7
CASTQGVKETQYF	TRBV6-5	TRBJ2-5
CASSSLQGSIQYF	TRBV27	TRBJ2-4
CASSFEQGKERYTF	TRBV5-5	TRBJ1-2
CAWSPENTEAFF	TRBV30	TRBJ1-1
CASSLGGWEKLFF	TRBV28	TRBJ1-4
CASSPGLAGVADTQYF	TRBV5-4	TRBJ2-3
CASRLALGEQFF	TRBV5-1	TRBJ2-1
CASRLAESTDTQYF	TRBV6-5	TRBJ2-3